Included here is one T cell receptor beta chain sequence, with context. The sample is drawn from a study of blood T cell repertoires in COVID-19. Sequencing was performed with immunoSEQ multiplex PCR; in TCRdb, only in-frame clones are kept and a portion is missing. This table holds a few hundred thousand clones, roughly 79% found once. The germline V gene encodes CDR1 LNHNV and CDR2 YYDKDF (reference sequence). The CDR3 consists of 12 residues. V lost 1 base to trimming and J lost 5 bases, with 6 bases between them. V usage is TRBV15 and J usage is TRBJ2-7; perhaps TRBD2 as D (5 bases). The source of this sequence is a man aged 40-49 years who had recovered from COVID-19. The material sequenced was PBMCs or T cells enriched from blood (not recorded which). The CDR3 here is CATSRGENEQYF. In nucleotides, the CDR3 is TGTGCCACCAGCAGAGGGGAGAACGAGCAGTACTTC.